The 14 T cell receptor beta chains below were found in one sample sequenced in a study of blood T cell repertoires in COVID-19. Sequencing used immunoSEQ multiplex PCR; TCRdb keeps in-frame clones, though not all of them. The table has roughly 140,000 clones, 84% seen once. The specimen was PBMCs or T cells enriched from blood (not recorded which). These TCRs come from a man between 50 and 59 years old in a cohort exposed to, infected with or recovered from COVID-19 (not recorded which).

The chain carries TRBV19 and TRBJ1-2; D may be TRBD1 (5 bases). Trimming cost V 6 bases and J 7 bases, with 18 bases left between them. Germline V gene sequence: CDR1 LNHDA, CDR2 SQIVND (reference sequence). The CDR3 covers 14 residues. CDR3 in amino acids: CASSLLGDMSGYTF. The CDR3 region has the DNA TGTGCCAGTAGCCTTTTAGGGGATATGAGTGGCTACACCTTC.

CDR3 residues: CASSPTGEFPYEQYF. CDR3 nucleotide sequence: TGCGCCAGCAGCCCGACAGGGGAATTCCCCTACGAGCAGTACTTC. The V call is TRBV4-3, the J call TRBJ2-7; 8 bases are shared with TRBD1. The CDR3 runs 15 residues. After removal of 4 bases from V and 2 bases from J, the junction contained 7 bases not matched to a gene. CDR1 is LGHNA, CDR2 YSLEER, per germline.

For this clone: This sample includes further DNA sequences coding for the same CDR3. V and J are TRBV28 and TRBJ2-7; D is unresolved. The CDR3 extends over 11 amino acids. Trimming took off 5 bases at V and 5 bases at J, with 7 bases between the two ends. Germline lookup yields CDR1 MDHEN and CDR2 SYDVKM. The CDR3 coding sequence is TGTGCCAGCAGTCCCTTAAACGAGCAGTACTTC. Its protein product is CASSPLNEQYF.

The V call is TRBV25-1, the J call TRBJ1-5; TRBD1 is a possible D gene (6 bases). This CDR3 region has 16 residues. The germline gives CDR1 MGHDK, CDR2 SYGVNS. V shed 2 bases and J shed 1 base, with 12 bases lying between them. CDR3 residues: CASSESRGGSNQPQHF. CDR3 nucleotide sequence: TGTGCCAGCAGTGAAAGCAGGGGCGGAAGCAATCAGCCCCAGCATTTT.

The chain is built from TRBV21-1 and TRBJ2-6; TRBD1 is the table's D call and was not checked against the DNA. TRBV21-1 is described as a pseudogene. This CDR3 is 19 amino acids long. CDR3 sequence reads: CASSKPRQAKSTGANVLTF. The CDR3 DNA sequence: TGTGCCAGCAGCAAACCGAGACAGGCTAAGTCCACTGGGGCCAACGTCCTGACTTTC.

The chain employs TRBV9 and TRBJ2-1; possible D gene TRBD2, 6 bases. The ends were cut back, 3 bases at V and 4 bases at J, with 11 bases in the middle. This CDR3 region has 14 residues. CDR1 and CDR2 (germline): SGDLS, YYNGEE. Here the CDR3 reads CASSAGVGYNEQFF. Written as DNA, the CDR3 is TGTGCCAGCAGCGCGGGGGTCGGGTACAATGAGCAGTTCTTC.

This chain links TRBV7-8 with TRBJ2-5, with D maybe TRBD1 (6 bases). Per germline, CDR1 SGHVS and CDR2 FQNEAQ. CDR3 length equals 13 residues. V was shortened by 4 bases and J by 2 bases, with 8 bases between the two germline ends. The CDR3 here is CASSSDSQETQYF. Written as DNA, the CDR3 is TGTGCCAGCAGCTCGGACAGTCAAGAGACCCAGTACTTC.

Written as DNA, the CDR3 is TGTGCCAGCCGAGTGCCGAACAACAGGGGGCAGGTCACCGGGGAGCTGTTTTTT. It translates to CASRVPNNRGQVTGELFF. The J gene is TRBJ2-2, the V gene TRBV19, with 9 bases lining up with TRBD1. The CDR3 runs to 18 residues. V shed 9 bases, J shed 4 bases, and the junction held 18 bases outside the gene matches. CDR1 and CDR2 from the germline V gene are LNHDA and SQIVND (reference sequence).

This chain uses TRBV30 with TRBJ1-4; perhaps TRBD1 as D (5 bases). V was shortened by 0 bases and J by 8 bases, with 7 bases between the two germline ends. Germline CDR1 is GTSNPN and CDR2 is SVGIG (reference sequence). CDR3 length: 12 residues. As DNA, the CDR3 is TGTGCCTGGAGTGTCAGGGTCGAAAAACTGTTTTTT. Translating gives CAWSVRVEKLFF.

A single count supports this clone. The V gene is TRBV4-2, the J gene TRBJ1-1, with 7 bases fitting TRBD1. The CDR3 contains 15 residues. Germline CDR1 and CDR2: LGHNA and YNFKEQ. J gave up 3 bases and V 1 base, and 5 bases lay outside the gene matches. The CDR3 loop reads CASSQGKGADTEAFF. Written as DNA, the CDR3 is TGTGCCAGCAGCCAAGGGAAGGGGGCGGACACTGAAGCTTTCTTT.

The genes are TRBV6-5 and TRBJ2-3; D gene ambiguous. CDR1 MNHEY and CDR2 SVGAGI come from the germline V gene. Trimming left V 0 bases short and J 6 bases short, with 13 bases between. This CDR3 has 15 amino acids. The CDR3 here is CASSYSIDSTDTQYF. CDR3 bases: TGTGCCAGCAGTTACTCGATAGACTCGACCGATACGCAGTATTTT.

The CDR3 bases are TGCGCCAGCAGCTTCCAGGGACAACCGAACACTGAAGCTTTCTTT. Translation: CASSFQGQPNTEAFF. The chain is built from TRBV5-1 and TRBJ1-1; maybe TRBD1 (6 bases). Germline V gene data show CDR1 as SGHRS and CDR2 as YFSETQ. The CDR3 sequence is 15 residues long. The V end was cut by 2 bases, the J end by 1 base, with 12 bases between.

V usage is TRBV3-1 (or the pseudogene TRBV3-2) and J usage is TRBJ2-7; 9 bases align to TRBD1. The length of the CDR3 is 14 residues. Looked up from germline, CDR1 is LGHDT and CDR2 is YNNKEL (reference sequence). V lost 4 bases, J lost 6 bases, and 7 bases stayed unmatched. The CDR3, as DNA: TGTGCCAGCAGCCCTCTCGGACAGGGGATCGAGCAGTACTTC. Its protein product is CASSPLGQGIEQYF.

CDR3 sequence reads: CASSYSSGGGSPLHF. DNA for the CDR3: TGTGCCAGCAGTTACTCGTCAGGGGGCGGTTCACCCCTCCACTTT. The chain couples TRBV6-5 to TRBJ1-6, with 8 positions matching TRBD1. The CDR3 is 15 residues long. V lost 0 bases and J lost 9; bases outside the gene matches: 4. CDR1 is MNHEY and CDR2 is SVGAGI in the germline V gene.